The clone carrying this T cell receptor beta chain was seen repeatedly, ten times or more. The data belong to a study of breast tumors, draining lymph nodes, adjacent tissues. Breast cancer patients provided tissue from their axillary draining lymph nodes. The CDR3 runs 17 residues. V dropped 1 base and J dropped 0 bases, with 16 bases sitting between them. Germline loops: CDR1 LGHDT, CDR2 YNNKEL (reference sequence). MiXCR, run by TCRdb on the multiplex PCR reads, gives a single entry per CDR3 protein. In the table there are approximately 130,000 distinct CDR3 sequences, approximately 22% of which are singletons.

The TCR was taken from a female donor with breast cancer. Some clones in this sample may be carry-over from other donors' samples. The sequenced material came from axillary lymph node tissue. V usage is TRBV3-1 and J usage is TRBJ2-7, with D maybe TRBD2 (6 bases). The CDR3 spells CASSQGFPSESSYEQYF. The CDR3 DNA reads TGTGCCAGCAGCCAAGGCTTCCCTAGCGAGAGCTCCTACGAGCAGTACTTC.